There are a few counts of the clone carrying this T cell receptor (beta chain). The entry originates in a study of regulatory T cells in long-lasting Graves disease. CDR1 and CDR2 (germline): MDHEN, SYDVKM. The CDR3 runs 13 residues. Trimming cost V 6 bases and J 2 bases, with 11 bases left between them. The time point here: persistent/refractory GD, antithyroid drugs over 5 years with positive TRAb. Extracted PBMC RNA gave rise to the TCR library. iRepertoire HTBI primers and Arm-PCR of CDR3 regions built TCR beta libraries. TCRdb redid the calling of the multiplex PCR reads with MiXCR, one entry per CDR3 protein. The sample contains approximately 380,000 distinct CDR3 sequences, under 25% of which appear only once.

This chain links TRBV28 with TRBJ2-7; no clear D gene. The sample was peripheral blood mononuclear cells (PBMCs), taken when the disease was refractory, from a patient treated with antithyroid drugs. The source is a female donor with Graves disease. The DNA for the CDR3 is TGTGCCAGCAGGCGACGAAGAACCTACGAGCAGTACTTC. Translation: CASRRRRTYEQYF.